This TCR beta chain was documented in a study of blood T cell repertoires in COVID-19. Study-level background: The analysed material was cDNA or gDNA that came from T cells, B-cell-depleted T cells, or PBMCs.

Original processing methods: Amplified reference gene primers provided the basis for estimating nucleated cell counts. Some clones are missing from TCRdb's copy, which holds only in-frame ones; the method was immunoSEQ multiplex PCR. The DNA gave D and trimming, while V, J and clone size come from that table. The table has a few hundred thousand clones, 85% to 90% seen once. This CDR3 has 16 residues. The V and J ends lost 1 base and 2 bases respectively, with 13 bases between them. The V gene's germline CDR1 is LGHDT and CDR2 YNNKEL (reference sequence). Material for sequencing was PBMCs or T cells enriched from blood (not recorded which). The receptor was isolated from a woman aged 55-70 years in a cohort exposed to, infected with or recovered from COVID-19 (not recorded which). The chain links TRBV3-1 (or the pseudogene TRBV3-2) to TRBJ2-3; the D gene is possibly TRBD2 (6 bases). CDR3 sequence reads: CASSQGWDSFTDTQYF. DNA of the CDR3: TGTGCCAGCAGCCAAGGGTGGGACTCGTTCACAGATACGCAGTATTTT.